One sample yielded the 21 T cell receptor beta chains listed below, sequenced in a study of T cell repertoires in cytomegalovirus infection. TCRdb re-called the reads with MiXCR, one entry per CDR3 protein. Of about 260,000 distinct CDR3 sequences listed, roughly an eighth were seen once; the top ten hold around 8.8%. Sequenced input: PBMCs. These receptors were collected from a human donor in good health (CMV status not recorded). Some clones in this sample may be carry-over from other donors' samples.

This clonotype has ten or more counts. The chain recombines TRBV19 with TRBJ1-6, with TRBD1 identical over 9 bases. CDR1 and CDR2 (germline): LNHDA, SQIVND (reference sequence). V was clipped by 0 bases and J by 7 bases; unmatched bases: 10. The CDR3 is 18 amino acids. CDR3: CASSIDGRQGERNSPLHF. The CDR3 coding sequence is TGTGCCAGTAGTATAGATGGCCGACAGGGGGAGAGAAATTCACCCCTCCACTTT.

This clonotype came up many times. The V call is TRBV10-3, the J call TRBJ1-1; 8 bases align to TRBD1. Germline CDR1 is ENHRY and CDR2 is SYGVKD. V dropped 10 bases and J dropped 5; count of bases not matched to a gene: 6. The CDR3 has 12 amino acids. CDR3 sequence (DNA): TGTGCCACCTCGGACAGGGTTACTGAAGCTTTCTTT. This sequence encodes CATSDRVTEAFF.

In this sample, this clonotype turned up many times. This sequence joins TRBV6-1 and TRBJ1-1; TRBD1 aligns across 8 bases. V lost 5 bases and J lost 3; bases outside the gene matches: 5. The V gene's germline CDR1 is MNHNS and CDR2 SASEGT. CDR3 size: 14 residues. The CDR3 here is CASSTQGGYTEAFF. Here the CDR3 DNA reads TGTGCCAGCAGTACACAGGGGGGGTACACTGAAGCTTTCTTT.

This clonotype was detected many times. The genes are TRBV11-1 and TRBJ2-1, with unresolved D. Germline V gene lookup returns CDR1 SGHAT and CDR2 FQDESV (reference sequence). The ends were cut back, 1 base at V and 0 bases at J, with 7 bases in the middle. This CDR3 is built from 15 residues. DNA for the CDR3: TGTGCCAGCAGCTTAGAAGGGTTCTCCTACAATGAGCAGTTCTTC. It translates to CASSLEGFSYNEQFF.

This clonotype was picked up a small number of times. The V and J genes are TRBV13 and TRBJ2-7; D unresolved. CDR1 and CDR2 (germline): PRHDT, FYEKMQ (reference sequence). The CDR3 is 14 amino acids. Trimming removed 4 bases at V and 0 bases at J, with 10 bases between. In DNA, the CDR3 is TGTGCCAGCAGCTGGACCCGTAACTCCTACGAGCAGTACTTC. Its translation is CASSWTRNSYEQYF.

This clonotype was recorded a few times. The chain combines TRBV7-9 with TRBJ1-1, with D possibly being TRBD1 (5 bases). Germline values: CDR1 SEHNR, CDR2 FQNEAQ (reference sequence). V was trimmed by 5 bases and J by 0 bases, leaving 13 bases between them. CDR3 length: 15 amino acids. CDR3 sequence: CASSTRGSMNTEAFF. In nucleotides, the CDR3 is TGTGCCAGCAGCACCCGGGGCAGCATGAACACTGAAGCTTTCTTT.

This sequence joins TRBV29-1 and TRBJ1-1, with a possible D match to TRBD1 (5 bases). Germline V gene lookup returns CDR1 SQVTM and CDR2 ANQGSEA. This CDR3 comprises 11 residues. Trimming left V 4 bases short and J 6 bases short, with 9 bases between. The CDR3 DNA is TGCAGCGTTGTCAGGGACTCTGAAGCTTTCTTT. Translation gives CSVVRDSEAFF.

This clonotype has at least ten counts. The chain is built from TRBV20-1 and TRBJ2-7; the D gene is possibly TRBD1 (6 bases). The CDR3 is 15 residues long. V was pared by 0 bases and J by 2 bases, with 14 bases between. CDR1 is DFQATT, CDR2 SNEGSKA, per germline (reference sequence). This chain's CDR3 is CSARDHRTATYEQYF. CDR3 in DNA: TGCAGTGCTAGAGATCATCGGACAGCTACCTACGAGCAGTACTTC.

The chain recombines TRBV12-3 or TRBV12-4 with TRBJ1-2; 8 nucleotides agree with TRBD1. The CDR3 contains 14 residues. Trimming cost V 5 bases and J 7 bases; bases outside gene matches: 9. CDR3 protein: CASSLGQGAAGYTF. The DNA for the CDR3 is TGTGCCAGCAGTCTCGGACAGGGCGCCGCTGGCTACACCTTC.

This clonotype was detected many times. The V gene is TRBV12-3 or TRBV12-4, the J gene TRBJ1-1; TRBD1 matches at 8 bases. V was clipped by 6 bases and J by 4 bases; unmatched bases: 10. The CDR3 is made up of 15 amino acids. CDR3 DNA sequence: TGTGCCAGCAGAGAACGACAGGGGTCGGCCACTGAAGCTTTCTTT. Its translation is CASRERQGSATEAFF.

V usage is TRBV20-1 and J usage is TRBJ1-1; a possible D gene is TRBD1 (6 bases). The CDR3 is 12 amino acids. The germline V gene has CDR1 DFQATT and CDR2 SNEGSKA (reference sequence). The germline V and J ends were trimmed by 6 bases and 2 bases, with 10 bases remaining between them. The CDR3 sequence is CSATDRNTEAFF. In DNA form, the CDR3 reads TGCAGTGCAACGGACAGAAACACTGAAGCTTTCTTT.

This clonotype has a count of ten or more. The chain employs TRBV5-6 and TRBJ2-4, with D unresolved. Germline V gives CDR1 SGHDT, CDR2 YYEEEE. The CDR3 consists of 16 residues. Trimming removed 0 bases at V and 0 bases at J, with 10 bases between. The CDR3 DNA is TGTGCCAGCAGCTTGGCGCCAGAAGGAGCCAAAAACATTCAGTACTTC. Translated: CASSLAPEGAKNIQYF.

This clonotype was counted at least ten times. This sequence joins TRBV20-1 and TRBJ1-4, with D hard to call. In germline, CDR1 is DFQATT, CDR2 SNEGSKA (reference sequence). The CDR3 loop spans 15 amino acids. V was clipped by 0 bases and J by 4 bases, with 12 bases between them. CDR3 amino acids: CSARDSSGRNEKLFF. The CDR3 bases are TGCAGTGCTAGAGATTCTTCGGGTCGTAATGAAAAACTGTTTTTT.

The chain uses TRBV5-1 and TRBJ1-4; 9 nucleotides line up with TRBD1. This CDR3 spans 17 amino acids. Germline V gene data show CDR1 as SGHRS and CDR2 as YFSETQ. J was trimmed by 2 bases and V by 4 bases; bases with no gene match: 9. CDR3 residues: CASSAGQGRLTNEKLFF. As DNA, the CDR3 is TGCGCCAGCAGCGCCGGACAGGGGAGATTGACTAATGAAAAACTGTTTTTT.

This clonotype was detected only a few times. The chain couples TRBV4-1 to TRBJ2-1, with D perhaps matching TRBD1 (6 bases). In germline, CDR1 is MGHRA, CDR2 YSYEKL. V was pared by 4 bases and J by 2 bases, with 15 bases between. The CDR3 contains 16 residues. CDR3 loop: CASSRHTGTPYNEQFF. CDR3 DNA sequence: TGCGCCAGCAGCCGACACACCGGGACACCCTACAATGAGCAGTTCTTC.

This clonotype was observed many times. The rearrangement joins TRBV2 to TRBJ2-1, with D maybe TRBD1 (5 bases). V was shortened by 4 bases and J by 16 bases, with 17 bases between the two germline ends. Per the germline V gene, CDR1 is SNHLY and CDR2 is FYNNEI. The CDR3 runs to 12 residues. In DNA form, the CDR3 reads TGTGCCAGCAGTGTGTTTCAGGGCCTAAAATTCTTC. Amino acid sequence: CASSVFQGLKFF.

Only a few counts were recorded for this clonotype. The chain carries TRBV3-1 and TRBJ1-2, with unresolved D. This CDR3 is 14 amino acids long. V was shortened by 3 bases and J by 0 bases, with 8 bases between the two germline ends. Germline V gene data show CDR1 as LGHDT and CDR2 as YNNKEL (reference sequence). The CDR3 spells CASSHGRTNYGYTF. The CDR3 DNA is TGTGCCAGCAGCCACGGGCGGACTAACTATGGCTACACCTTC.

V and J are TRBV29-1 and TRBJ2-7; D is possibly TRBD2 (6 bases). The CDR3 spans 13 residues. Trimming removed 4 bases from V and 3 bases from J, with 13 bases in between. The germline gives CDR1 SQVTM, CDR2 ANQGSEA. The chain's CDR3 is CSVVASANYEQYF. The CDR3 DNA reads TGCAGCGTTGTGGCTAGCGCCAACTACGAGCAGTACTTC.

This clonotype showed up many times. J is TRBJ1-2 and V is TRBV7-2; no clear D gene. The CDR3 covers 13 residues. Germline CDR1 and CDR2: SGHTA and FQGNSA. V was cut by 2 bases and J by 4 bases, with 8 bases left in between. CDR3 in amino acids: CASSLRNFYGYTF. The CDR3 DNA reads TGTGCCAGCAGCTTACGGAACTTCTATGGCTACACCTTC.

The chain uses TRBV29-1 and TRBJ2-5; D is possibly TRBD2 (6 bases). Trimming shortened V by 3 bases and J by 4 bases, and 12 bases separated the two germline ends. The CDR3 is made up of 13 amino acids. From germline, CDR1 is SQVTM and CDR2 ANQGSEA. The CDR3, as DNA: TGCAGCGTTGAGAAGGAGGGGCTAGAGACCCAGTACTTC. Translated, it gives CSVEKEGLETQYF.

This clonotype was counted many times. This chain uses TRBV11-1 with TRBJ2-2, with TRBD2 as a possible D gene (6 bases). This CDR3 spans 15 amino acids. Trimming removed 5 bases from V and 2 bases from J, with 12 bases in between. CDR1 and CDR2 (germline): SGHAT, FQDESV (reference sequence). CDR3 coding DNA: TGTGCCAGCAGCCCGCGGGACGGAAACACCGGGGAGCTGTTTTTT. Protein sequence: CASSPRDGNTGELFF.